The 10 T cell receptor beta chains below were found in one sample sequenced in a study of blood T cell repertoires in COVID-19. Assay: immunoSEQ multiplex PCR; the TCRdb copy retains only in-frame clones and omits some. The table lists under 300,000 clones, 81% of them singletons, with 2.5% to 3.5% in the top ten. Sequencing was done on a sample of peripheral blood. These receptors originate from a woman aged 60-70 years with active or convalescent COVID-19.

This chain connects TRBV3-1 (or the pseudogene TRBV3-2) to TRBJ2-1; no clear D gene. The CDR3 has 15 residues. Trimming removed 1 base at V and 4 bases at J, with 11 bases between. Germline loops: CDR1 LGHDT, CDR2 YNNKEL (reference sequence). The CDR3 nucleotides read TGTGCCAGCAGCCAAGGCGGCCTAAAATACAATGAGCAGTTCTTC. Protein product: CASSQGGLKYNEQFF.

This clone was seen more than once but under ten times. The CDR3 protein is CASSYLNSPLHF. CDR3 bases: TGTGCCAGCAGCTATCTAAATTCACCCCTCCACTTT. The gene calls are TRBV11-3 and TRBJ1-6; D gene uncertain. The CDR3 runs 12 residues. Trimming removed 4 bases at V and 7 bases at J, with 5 bases between. Germline CDR1 is SGHNT and CDR2 is YENEEA.

CDR3: CASGGRPVGNQPQHF. The CDR3 nucleotides are TGCGCCAGCGGGGGGAGACCCGTCGGCAATCAGCCCCAGCATTTT. J is TRBJ1-5 and V is TRBV23-1; maybe TRBD1 (5 bases). TRBV23-1 has ORF status, its function being uncertain. There are 15 residues in the CDR3. Deletions cut 8 bases from V and 2 bases from J, with 16 bases between.

V usage is TRBV4-3 and J usage is TRBJ1-1, with TRBD1 matching 7 bases. V shed 0 bases, J shed 4 bases, and the junction held 14 bases outside the gene matches. Germline V gene data show CDR1 as LGHNA and CDR2 as YSLEER. The CDR3 spans 18 residues. Written as DNA, the CDR3 is TGCGCCAGCAGCCAAGATCTCACCCGGACAGGTTCGCGCACTGAAGCTTTCTTT. This translates into CASSQDLTRTGSRTEAFF.

This clone was counted between two and nine times. V and J are TRBV5-4 and TRBJ1-3; D is uncertain. This CDR3 has 14 amino acids. V lost 6 bases, J lost 3 bases, and 13 bases lay in between. Germline CDR1 and CDR2: SGHNT and YYREEE (reference sequence). CDR3 protein: CASTSGGHGNTIYF. CDR3 sequence (DNA): TGTGCCAGCACCTCTGGCGGGCATGGAAACACCATATATTTT.

Turning to this clone: This CDR3 is also generated by other DNA sequences in the sample. This sequence joins TRBV18 and TRBJ2-5; possible D gene TRBD2, 5 bases. Trimming took off 1 base at V and 1 base at J, with 10 bases between the two ends. Germline V lookup: CDR1 KGHSH, CDR2 LQKENI. CDR3 size: 15 residues. The CDR3, as DNA: TGTGCCAGCTCACCACGGTTGGCGGGCCAAGAGACCCAGTACTTC. Amino acid sequence: CASSPRLAGQETQYF.

J is TRBJ2-5 and V is TRBV19, with 7 bases aligning to TRBD2. J lost 5 bases, V lost 7 bases, and 4 bases had no gene match. The CDR3 loop spans 12 amino acids. Germline CDR1 reads LNHDA; CDR2 reads SQIVND (reference sequence). Here the CDR3 reads CASIGAGETQYF. CDR3 coding DNA: TGTGCCAGTATCGGAGCGGGGGAGACCCAGTACTTC.

V is TRBV6-2 or TRBV6-3 and J is TRBJ1-5; 11 nucleotides match TRBD1. Germline CDR1 is MNHEY and CDR2 is SVGEGT. CDR3 size: 14 residues. V lost 6 bases to trimming and J lost 4 bases; unmatched junction nucleotides: 2. This chain's CDR3 is CASSGTGGNQPQHF. The CDR3 coding sequence is TGTGCCAGCAGCGGGACAGGGGGGAATCAGCCCCAGCATTTT.

The V and J genes are TRBV9 and TRBJ2-5, with D perhaps TRBD1 (6 bases). The length of the CDR3 is 19 residues. V was cut by 0 bases and J by 1 base, with 22 bases left in between. Germline V gene data show CDR1 as SGDLS and CDR2 as YYNGEE. The CDR3 reads CASSVGRRTPSQGQETQYF. The CDR3 DNA is TGTGCCAGCAGCGTAGGTCGTCGGACCCCATCACAGGGCCAAGAGACCCAGTACTTC.

V and J are TRBV2 and TRBJ1-1; no reliable D call. Germline CDR1 is SNHLY and CDR2 is FYNNEI. V dropped 5 bases and J dropped 4 bases, with 11 bases sitting between them. The CDR3 has 13 residues. CDR3 region: CASSFDMSTEAFF. The CDR3, as DNA: TGTGCCAGCAGTTTCGACATGAGCACTGAAGCTTTCTTT.